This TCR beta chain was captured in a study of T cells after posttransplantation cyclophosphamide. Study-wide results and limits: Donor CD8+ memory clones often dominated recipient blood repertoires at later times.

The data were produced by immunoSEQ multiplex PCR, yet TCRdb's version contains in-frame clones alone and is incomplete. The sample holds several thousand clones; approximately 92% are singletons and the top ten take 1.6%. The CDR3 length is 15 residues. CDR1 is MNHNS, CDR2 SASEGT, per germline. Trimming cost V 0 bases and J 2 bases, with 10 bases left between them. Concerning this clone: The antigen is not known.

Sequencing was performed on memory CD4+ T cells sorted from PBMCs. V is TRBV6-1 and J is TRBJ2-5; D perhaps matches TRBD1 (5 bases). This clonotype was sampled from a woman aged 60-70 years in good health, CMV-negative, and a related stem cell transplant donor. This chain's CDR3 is CASSEARTRQETQYF. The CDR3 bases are TGTGCCAGCAGTGAAGCGCGGACAAGGCAAGAGACCCAGTACTTC.